The next 32 T cell receptor beta chains were all read from a single sample in a study of T cells in localized non-small cell lung cancer. Measured with immunoSEQ multiplex PCR; TCRdb has only the in-frame clones, and not every one. The sample yields roughly 1,600 clones, more than 20% seen once. The sequenced sample was lung tumor tissue, obtained before any cancer treatment. Receptor source: a woman aged 40-69 years with stage III lung adenocarcinoma.

The gene calls are TRBV18 and TRBJ1-2; 10 bases line up with TRBD1. This CDR3 is built from 16 residues. The germline gives CDR1 KGHSH, CDR2 LQKENI. V shed 0 bases, J shed 1 base, and the junction held 2 bases outside the gene matches. The DNA for the CDR3 is TGTGCCAGCTCACCACCCGGGACAGGGGTTAACTATGGCTACACCTTC. This gives the protein CASSPPGTGVNYGYTF.

In this sample, this clone turned up a few times. The chain recombines TRBV19 with TRBJ1-3, with D unresolved. Trimming stripped 5 bases from V and 4 bases from J, with 9 bases between. Germline V gives CDR1 LNHDA, CDR2 SQIVND (reference sequence). The CDR3 has 13 residues. The CDR3 sequence: CASSWAGGNTIYF. CDR3 DNA: TGTGCCAGTAGTTGGGCCGGGGGAAACACCATATATTTT.

The V gene is TRBV12-5, the J gene TRBJ2-7; D gene ambiguous. CDR1 LGHNT and CDR2 FRNRAP come from the germline V gene. This CDR3 is 17 amino acids long. V was cut by 1 base and J by 3 bases, with 19 bases left in between. CDR3 nucleotides: TGTGCTAGTGGTTTGGCTATAGACCTCGAGTCGAACTACGAGCAGTACTTC. This gives the protein CASGLAIDLESNYEQYF.

The chain combines TRBV5-1 with TRBJ2-3; 7 bases fit TRBD2. This CDR3 region has 15 residues. V shed 4 bases and J 4 bases; nucleotides not matched to a gene: 9. Germline V lookup: CDR1 SGHRS, CDR2 YFSETQ. The CDR3 here is CASSDPGLLPDTQYF. Written as DNA, the CDR3 is TGCGCCAGCAGCGACCCGGGACTACTCCCAGATACGCAGTATTTT.

This clone was counted between two and nine times. The chain combines TRBV28 with TRBJ2-1, with a possible D match to TRBD2 (5 bases). The CDR3 is 13 amino acids. Germline-derived CDR1 and CDR2 are MDHEN and SYDVKM. V was clipped by 7 bases and J by 8 bases, with 15 bases between them. The CDR3 region is CASKASMEDEQFF. The DNA for the CDR3 is TGTGCCAGCAAGGCCTCGATGGAGGATGAGCAGTTCTTC.

This clone was found a few times. The chain carries TRBV11-3 and TRBJ2-7; TRBD2 is a possible D gene (6 bases). Trimming stripped 1 base from V and 6 bases from J, with 16 bases between. Germline V gives CDR1 SGHNT, CDR2 YENEEA. CDR3 length: 15 amino acids. The CDR3 region is CASSLGSGLISEQYF. CDR3 nucleotides: TGTGCCAGCAGCTTAGGTAGCGGTTTGATTTCCGAGCAGTACTTC.

This clone is labeled medium-sized. This rearrangement joins TRBV11-3 to TRBJ2-6, with D possibly being TRBD1 (6 bases). Trimming removed 4 bases at V and 2 bases at J, with 12 bases between. From germline, CDR1 is SGHNT and CDR2 YENEEA. CDR3 size: 16 residues. This CDR3 reads CASSSLGAPGANVLTF. The CDR3 DNA reads as TGTGCCAGCAGCTCCCTGGGGGCGCCTGGGGCCAACGTCCTGACTTTC. Together with reference TRBV11-3 and TRBJ2-6, the CDR3 gives the full variable domain: EAGVVQSPRYKIIEKKQPVAFWCNPISGHNTLYWYLQNLGQGPELLIRYENEEAVDDSQLPKDRFSAERLKGVDSTLKIQPAELGDSAVYLCASSSLGAPGANVLTFGAGSRLTVL.

This clone was recorded a few times. V is TRBV19 and J is TRBJ1-5; 7 bases map to TRBD1. CDR1 and CDR2 from the germline V gene are LNHDA and SQIVND (reference sequence). The V gene end was trimmed by 6 bases and the J gene end by 6 bases; junction bases not matched to a gene: 11. The CDR3 is made up of 15 amino acids. CDR3 in DNA: TGTGCCAGTAGCGGGAAGGGGGCTGTGGGTCAGCCCCAGCATTTT. Residues: CASSGKGAVGQPQHF.

This chain connects TRBV11-3 to TRBJ2-1; 12 nucleotides line up with TRBD2. Per the germline V gene, CDR1 is SGHNT and CDR2 is YENEEA. The CDR3 covers 18 residues. J lost 0 bases, V lost 1 base, and 4 bases had no gene match. This CDR3 reads CASSLGTSGVGSYNEQFF. Written as DNA, the CDR3 is TGTGCCAGCAGCTTAGGGACTAGCGGGGTGGGCTCCTACAATGAGCAGTTCTTC.

This chain connects TRBV11-3 to TRBJ2-7, with D perhaps being TRBD1 or TRBD2 (5 bases each). This CDR3 contains 15 residues. Trimming took 3 bases from V and 5 from J, leaving 17 bases between them. CDR1 is SGHNT, CDR2 YENEEA, per germline. CDR3 protein: CASSFVGVRVDEQYF. DNA for the CDR3: TGTGCCAGCAGCTTCGTGGGGGTGCGCGTTGACGAGCAGTACTTC.

The CDR3 reads CASSLGLGGGGYTF. The CDR3 DNA is TGTGCCAGCAGCTTAGGGCTAGGGGGCGGAGGCTACACCTTC. This chain links TRBV11-3 with TRBJ1-2, with TRBD1 identical over 7 bases. The J segment lost 8 bases and the V segment lost 1 base, leaving 7 bases of the junction unmatched. Germline V lookup: CDR1 SGHNT, CDR2 YENEEA. The CDR3 runs 14 residues.

The rearrangement links TRBV19 to TRBJ2-7; D call uncertain. The CDR3 is 13 amino acids. The V gene lost 6 bases and the J gene lost 0 bases, with 9 bases spanning the gap. Germline CDR1 reads LNHDA; CDR2 reads SQIVND (reference sequence). CDR3 sequence reads: CASSPMSSYEQYF. CDR3 DNA sequence: TGTGCCAGTAGCCCGATGAGCTCCTACGAGCAGTACTTC.

This chain uses TRBV9 with TRBJ2-3, with D perhaps assigned TRBD1 or TRBD2 (6 bases each). CDR3 size: 14 residues. Germline loops: CDR1 SGDLS, CDR2 YYNGEE. Trimming cost V 5 bases and J 3 bases, with 13 bases left between them. In nucleotides, the CDR3 is TGTGCCAGCAGTGTCGGGGGCTGGACAGATACGCAGTATTTT. Residues: CASSVGGWTDTQYF.

The table lists this clone with a few counts. The gene calls are TRBV19 and TRBJ2-1; D may be TRBD1 or TRBD2 (5 bases each). V shed 5 bases and J shed 4 bases, with 18 bases lying between them. This CDR3 has 16 residues. Germline V gives CDR1 LNHDA, CDR2 SQIVND (reference sequence). CDR3 DNA: TGTGCCAGTAGTTCGGGACGGGGAGTGGCATACAATGAGCAGTTCTTC. Amino acid sequence: CASSSGRGVAYNEQFF.

With respect to this clone: Mismatch with germline at one junction end may stem from a read error. The rearrangement links TRBV29-1 to TRBJ1-2, with D possibly being TRBD1 (5 bases). This CDR3 comprises 16 residues. Germline-derived CDR1 and CDR2 are SQVTM and ANQGSEA. DNA of the CDR3: TGCAGCGTTGGCGACGATCAGGGATCCGTCCACTACGGCTACACCTTC. As protein: CSVGDDQGSVHYGYTF.

The CDR3 DNA sequence: TGTGCTAGTGGTTTGGAGGGAACTGAAGCTTTCTTT. The encoded protein is CASGLEGTEAFF. V is TRBV12-5 and J is TRBJ1-1; no clear D gene. This CDR3 contains 12 residues. Germline CDR1 LGHNT, CDR2 FRNRAP. The V end lost 1 base, the J end lost 5 bases, and 5 bases lay between the germline ends.

The rearrangement joins TRBV29-1 to TRBJ2-7; 9 bases fit TRBD2. CDR1 and CDR2 from the germline V gene are SQVTM and ANQGSEA. J lost 0 bases, V lost 7 bases, and 1 base had no gene match. The CDR3 spans 12 residues. The CDR3 DNA follows: TGCAGCGCTAGCGGGAACTCCTACGAGCAGTACTTC. The encoded protein is CSASGNSYEQYF.

A few counts support this clone. The chain couples TRBV19 to TRBJ2-5, with D unresolved. The ends were cut back, 5 bases at V and 4 bases at J, with 11 bases in the middle. There are 13 residues in the CDR3. The V gene's germline CDR1 is LNHDA and CDR2 SQIVND (reference sequence). The DNA of the CDR3 is TGTGCCAGTAGTCTGCCGGTTGGAGAGACCCAGTACTTC. This encodes CASSLPVGETQYF. Together with reference TRBV19 and TRBJ2-5, the CDR3 gives the full variable domain: DGGITQSPKYLFRKEGQNVTLSCEQNLNHDAMYWYRQDPGQGLRLIYYSQIVNDFQKGDIAEGYSVSREKKESFPLTVTSAQKNPTAFYLCASSLPVGETQYFGPGTRLLVL.

This clone is deemed medium-sized. The chain links TRBV11-3 to TRBJ1-2, with 8 positions matching TRBD1. V was clipped by 4 bases and J by 8 bases; unmatched bases: 9. The CDR3 spans 14 residues. The germline CDR1 and CDR2 sequences are SGHNT and YENEEA. The CDR3 nucleotides are TGTGCCAGCAGCTACGGACAGGGTGGCTTGGGCTACACCTTC. It translates to CASSYGQGGLGYTF.

The chain links TRBV6-4 to TRBJ2-1, with TRBD2 matching 8 bases. Germline V CDR1 and CDR2: MRHNA, SNTAGT. This CDR3 comprises 15 residues. The trim removed 2 bases at V and 10 bases at J, leaving 10 bases unmatched. The CDR3 DNA follows: TGTGCCAGCAGTGACAGGGCCGGACTAGCTGTCGAGCAGTTCTTC. Translated: CASSDRAGLAVEQFF.

The chain recombines TRBV11-3 with TRBJ2-2; 8 nucleotides line up with TRBD1. In germline, CDR1 is SGHNT, CDR2 YENEEA. V gave up 5 bases and J gave up 0 bases; unmatched junction bases: 11. The CDR3 covers 18 residues. CDR3 amino acids: CASSAGTGRAANTGELFF. The CDR3 DNA is TGTGCCAGCAGCGCCGGGACAGGCAGAGCCGCGAACACCGGGGAGCTGTTTTTT. Full variable domain (rest looked up from reference TRBV11-3 and TRBJ2-2): EAGVVQSPRYKIIEKKQPVAFWCNPISGHNTLYWYLQNLGQGPELLIRYENEEAVDDSQLPKDRFSAERLKGVDSTLKIQPAELGDSAVYLCASSAGTGRAANTGELFFGEGSRLTVL.

Here the CDR3 DNA reads TGTGCCAGCAGCTTAACGCCCTCGGGAGCGGGAGGGTACAATGAGCAGTTCTTC. Residues: CASSLTPSGAGGYNEQFF. This chain joins TRBV11-3 and TRBJ2-1, with TRBD2 matching 10 bases. With V trimmed by 2 bases and J by 4 bases, 11 bases remained unmatched. Germline V gene sequence: CDR1 SGHNT, CDR2 YENEEA. The CDR3 runs 18 residues. The full variable domain, with the rest looked up from reference TRBV11-3 and TRBJ2-1, is EAGVVQSPRYKIIEKKQPVAFWCNPISGHNTLYWYLQNLGQGPELLIRYENEEAVDDSQLPKDRFSAERLKGVDSTLKIQPAELGDSAVYLCASSLTPSGAGGYNEQFFGPGTRLTVL.

The CDR3 here is CASMVNTEAFF. The CDR3 DNA reads as TGTGCCAGTATGGTGAACACTGAAGCTTTCTTT. The gene calls are TRBV19 and TRBJ1-1; the D is unclear. The V and J ends lost 7 bases and 0 bases respectively, with 3 bases between them. CDR1 is LNHDA and CDR2 is SQIVND in the germline V gene (reference sequence). This CDR3 spans 11 amino acids.

The sample holds a few counts of this clone. The chain links TRBV11-3 to TRBJ2-3; 9 positions agree with TRBD2. Germline values: CDR1 SGHNT, CDR2 YENEEA. V lost 1 base and J lost 2; bases outside the gene matches: 4. This CDR3 contains 16 residues. CDR3 sequence: CASSLVAGAVTDTQYF. In DNA form, the CDR3 reads TGTGCCAGCAGCTTAGTAGCGGGAGCGGTCACAGATACGCAGTATTTT.

The genes are TRBV29-1 and TRBJ2-7, with TRBD1 identical over 8 bases. This CDR3 is built from 13 residues. Trimming at V came to 4 bases and at J to 0 bases, leaving 2 bases not matched to a gene. Germline CDR1 and CDR2: SQVTM and ANQGSEA. CDR3 bases: TGCAGCGTTGGGACAGGGTCCTCCTACGAGCAGTACTTC. Amino acid sequence: CSVGTGSSYEQYF.

The chain couples TRBV10-2 to TRBJ1-5; 9 bases align to TRBD1. This CDR3 has 17 residues. V shed 6 bases, J shed 5 bases, and the junction held 14 bases outside the gene matches. Germline values: CDR1 WSHSY, CDR2 SAAADI. For the CDR3, the DNA is TGCGCCAGCAGGGCCACCGGGACAGGGTCCGTAGATCAGCCCCAGCATTTT. This translates into CASRATGTGSVDQPQHF.

The chain joins TRBV30 to TRBJ1-1; 7 bases align to TRBD1. This CDR3 has 14 residues. The trim removed 2 bases at V and 1 base at J, leaving 4 bases unmatched. Germline V lookup: CDR1 GTSNPN, CDR2 SVGIG (reference sequence). The CDR3 reads CAWSTGVGNTEAFF. The CDR3 nucleotides read TGTGCCTGGAGTACAGGGGTAGGGAACACTGAAGCTTTCTTT.

The chain has TRBV15 and TRBJ1-2; 9 bases align to TRBD1. The CDR3 is made up of 14 amino acids. V shed 5 bases and J 10 bases; nucleotides not matched to a gene: 11. Per germline, CDR1 LNHNV and CDR2 YYDKDF (reference sequence). CDR3 protein: CATSHTGTGRVYTF. Written as DNA, the CDR3 is TGTGCCACCAGCCATACCGGGACAGGGCGAGTCTACACCTTC.

The rearrangement uses TRBV19 and TRBJ1-3; D unresolved. This CDR3 comprises 16 residues. The V and J ends lost 0 bases and 4 bases respectively, with 13 bases between them. Germline V gene sequence: CDR1 LNHDA, CDR2 SQIVND (reference sequence). The CDR3: CASSIDRRPRGNTIYF. The CDR3 region has the DNA TGTGCCAGTAGTATAGACCGACGGCCCAGGGGAAACACCATATATTTT.

This chain links TRBV18 with TRBJ2-5, with D tentatively TRBD1 (5 bases). The V gene lost 0 bases and the J gene lost 2 bases, with 10 bases spanning the gap. The germline V gene has CDR1 KGHSH and CDR2 LQKENI. The CDR3 extends over 15 amino acids. Here the CDR3 reads CASSPPGALQETQYF. The CDR3 DNA is TGTGCCAGCTCACCACCAGGGGCCCTACAAGAGACCCAGTACTTC.

The V and J genes are TRBV14 and TRBJ2-3; 8 nucleotides agree with TRBD2. The CDR3 loop spans 16 amino acids. CDR1 is SGHDN and CDR2 is FVKESK in the germline V gene. With V trimmed by 4 bases and J by 1 base, 7 bases remained unmatched. For the CDR3, the DNA is TGTGCCAGCAGCCTAGGGACTAGAGGGCGCACAGATACGCAGTATTTT. Its translation is CASSLGTRGRTDTQYF. The full variable domain, with the rest looked up from reference TRBV14 and TRBJ2-3, is EAGVTQFPSHSVIEKGQTVTLRCDPISGHDNLYWYRRVMGKEIKFLLHFVKESKQDESGMPNNRFLAERTGGTYSTLKVQPAELEDSGVYFCASSLGTRGRTDTQYFGPGTRLTVL.

This clone has only a few counts. In DNA, the CDR3 is TGTGCCAGCAGCTTAGGGACTAGCGAGCAGTTCTTC. The encoded protein is CASSLGTSEQFF. The chain links TRBV9 to TRBJ2-1; 9 bases are a match to TRBD2. The CDR3 sequence is 12 residues long. Per germline, CDR1 SGDLS and CDR2 YYNGEE. Losses at the gene ends were 4 bases for V and 10 bases for J; bases not matched to a gene: 3.